The 23 T cell receptor beta chains reported below all come from one sample, sequenced in a study of T cell repertoires in cytomegalovirus infection. TCRdb called the reads again in MiXCR, with one record for every CDR3 protein. The table lists approximately 700,000 distinct CDR3 sequences, about 40% of them singletons, with 2.5% to 3% in the top ten. Sequencing was carried out using PBMCs. All receptors derive from a human donor in good health (CMV status not recorded). Some clones in this sample may be carry-over from other donors' samples.

Many counts were recorded for this clonotype. The chain recombines TRBV20-1 with TRBJ2-2, with 9 bases fitting TRBD2. Germline V gene data show CDR1 as DFQATT and CDR2 as SNEGSKA (reference sequence). This CDR3 comprises 15 residues. Germline trimming cut 2 bases from V and 0 bases from J; bases unmatched to any gene: 1. CDR3 protein: CSARLAGTNTGELFF. CDR3 nucleotide sequence: TGCAGTGCTAGACTAGCGGGGACGAACACCGGGGAGCTGTTTTTT.

This clonotype was seen only a few times. The CDR3 here is CASSYSMESRNEQFF. CDR3 bases: TGTGCCAGCAGTTACTCGATGGAGTCGCGCAATGAGCAGTTCTTC. The genes are TRBV6-6 and TRBJ2-1; D uncertain. The V and J ends lost 0 bases and 6 bases respectively, with 12 bases between them. The CDR3 has 15 residues. CDR1 and CDR2 (germline): MNHNY, SVGAGI (reference sequence).

This clonotype was observed a handful of times. This sequence joins TRBV2 and TRBJ2-2, with TRBD1 identical over 9 bases. The germline V gene has CDR1 SNHLY and CDR2 FYNNEI. This CDR3 is built from 16 residues. Trimming removed 6 bases from V and 5 bases from J; junction bases left unmatched: 10. CDR3 sequence (DNA): TGTGCCAGCAGCGACCCGGGACAGGGATATACCGGGGAGCTGTTTTTT. This gives the protein CASSDPGQGYTGELFF.

This chain links TRBV28 with TRBJ2-7; D is uncertain. The CDR3 runs to 15 residues. Germline CDR1 reads MDHEN; CDR2 reads SYDVKM. Trimming pared 6 bases from V and 8 bases from J, leaving 23 bases between. The CDR3 nucleotides are TGTGCCAGCAGCACAAGGAGAGACGGTTCCCCACAGCAGTACTTC. Translated: CASSTRRDGSPQQYF. Filled out from reference TRBV28 and TRBJ2-7, the complete variable domain reads DVKVTQSSRYLVKRTGEKVFLECVQDMDHENMFWYRQDPGLGLRLIYFSYDVKMKEKGDIPEGYSVSREKKERFSLILESASTNQTSMYLCASSTRRDGSPQQYFGPGTRLTVT.

The chain is built from TRBV5-4 and TRBJ2-1; D possibly uses TRBD1 or TRBD2 (5 bases each). Germline loops: CDR1 SGHNT, CDR2 YYREEE (reference sequence). The V end was cut by 2 bases, the J end by 4 bases, with 16 bases between. This CDR3 spans 16 amino acids. The CDR3 spells CASSLVGTSKYNEQFF. CDR3 in DNA: TGTGCCAGCAGCTTAGTGGGGACCTCTAAGTACAATGAGCAGTTCTTC.

J is TRBJ1-1 and V is TRBV12-3 or TRBV12-4; 10 bases map to TRBD1. J lost 1 base, V lost 6 bases, and 8 bases had no gene match. This CDR3 spans 16 amino acids. In DNA, the CDR3 is TGTGCCAGCAGCTTGGGGGGACAGGGGCGGAACACTGAAGCTTTCTTT. The encoded protein is CASSLGGQGRNTEAFF.

This chain links TRBV15 with TRBJ2-3; D gene unclear. Germline CDR1 reads LNHNV; CDR2 reads YYDKDF (reference sequence). The CDR3 spans 15 residues. V lost 0 bases and J 3 bases, leaving 10 bases between the germline ends. The CDR3 nucleotides are TGTGCCACCAGCAGAGATGATGCACAAACAGATACGCAGTATTTT. It translates to CATSRDDAQTDTQYF.

The J gene is TRBJ2-3, the V gene TRBV12-3 or TRBV12-4; TRBD1 matches 7 bases. The CDR3 extends over 15 amino acids. J gave up 0 bases and V 8 bases, and 8 bases lay outside the gene matches. The CDR3 nucleotides are TGTGCCAGCCATACAGGGGTCCGGAGCACAGATACGCAGTATTTT. Translation: CASHTGVRSTDTQYF.

This clonotype showed up just once. CDR3 region: CASSIGISYEQYF. CDR3 coding DNA: TGCGCCAGCAGTATCGGGATCTCCTACGAGCAGTACTTC. The chain combines TRBV5-1 with TRBJ2-7; possibly TRBD2 for D (5 bases). From germline, CDR1 is SGHRS and CDR2 YFSETQ. V lost 5 bases and J lost 0, with 9 bases in between. This CDR3 is 13 amino acids long.

This clonotype was recorded a few times. This sequence joins TRBV14 and TRBJ1-1; D call uncertain. Germline V CDR1 and CDR2: SGHDN, FVKESK. The CDR3 extends over 13 amino acids. V gave up 3 bases and J gave up 0 bases, with 5 bases separating them. Here the CDR3 reads CASSHEMNTEAFF. CDR3 nucleotide sequence: TGTGCCAGCAGCCATGAGATGAACACTGAAGCTTTCTTT.

This clonotype has only a few counts. The chain recombines TRBV9 with TRBJ2-6; 8 nucleotides match TRBD1. The CDR3 has 18 amino acids. The junction had 5 bases not matched to a gene; V was cut back by 0 bases and J by 0 bases. Germline CDR1 is SGDLS and CDR2 is YYNGEE. The chain's CDR3 is CASSVGRQGPSGANVLTF. In DNA, the CDR3 is TGTGCCAGCAGCGTAGGGCGACAGGGGCCCTCTGGGGCCAACGTCCTGACTTTC.

The V gene is TRBV10-3, the J gene TRBJ2-2, with 16 bases matching TRBD2. J gave up 2 bases and V 10 bases, and 10 bases lay outside the gene matches. This CDR3 has 18 amino acids. Germline CDR1 is ENHRY and CDR2 is SYGVKD. CDR3 amino acids: CASTPGLAGGQNTGELFF. The CDR3, as DNA: TGTGCCAGCACTCCGGGACTAGCGGGAGGGCAAAACACCGGGGAGCTGTTTTTT.

This clonotype was seen more than once but under ten times. V is TRBV28 and J is TRBJ1-5; D gene ambiguous. The CDR3 length is 15 residues. Germline V gene data show CDR1 as MDHEN and CDR2 as SYDVKM. V shed 3 bases and J shed 7 bases, with 16 bases lying between them. CDR3 coding DNA: TGTGCCAGCAGTTTTCGGTCGCCGGTTGGGCAGCCCCAGCATTTT. Protein product: CASSFRSPVGQPQHF.

The J gene is TRBJ1-1, the V gene TRBV29-1; 8 positions match TRBD1. Germline-derived CDR1 and CDR2 are SQVTM and ANQGSEA. The CDR3 spans 15 residues. V lost 2 bases, J lost 0 bases, and 5 bases stayed unmatched. CDR3 nucleotides: TGCAGCGTTGAATGGGGACAGGCTGTGAACACTGAAGCTTTCTTT. Its protein product is CSVEWGQAVNTEAFF.

The chain is built from TRBV19 and TRBJ1-2, with TRBD1 matching over 8 bases. The germline V gene has CDR1 LNHDA and CDR2 SQIVND (reference sequence). The CDR3 is made up of 15 amino acids. V shed 6 bases and J 3 bases; nucleotides not matched to a gene: 9. CDR3 residues: CASRPDRGGHYGYTF. CDR3 DNA sequence: TGTGCCAGTAGACCCGACAGGGGTGGACACTATGGCTACACCTTC.

The gene calls are TRBV4-1 and TRBJ2-3, with 9 bases identical to TRBD1. CDR1 and CDR2 (germline): MGHRA, YSYEKL. The CDR3 covers 14 residues. J lost 4 bases, V lost 1 base, and 0 bases had no gene match. In DNA, the CDR3 is TGCGCCAGCAGCCAAGGGGACAGGGCAGATACGCAGTATTTT. This gives the protein CASSQGDRADTQYF.

The V and J genes are TRBV9 and TRBJ1-1, with 9 bases fitting TRBD1. The germline CDR1 and CDR2 sequences are SGDLS and YYNGEE. V was clipped by 1 base and J by 5 bases; unmatched bases: 15. This CDR3 is built from 18 residues. The CDR3 DNA reads TGTGCCAGCAGCGTAACCGAGACAGGGGGTAGTGGGGGGACTGAAGCTTTCTTT. This translates into CASSVTETGGSGGTEAFF.

This clonotype was seen repeatedly, ten times or more. This sequence joins TRBV28 and TRBJ2-2, with D tentatively TRBD1 or TRBD2 (5 bases each). The V end lost 3 bases, the J end lost 8 bases, and 16 bases lay between the germline ends. Germline values: CDR1 MDHEN, CDR2 SYDVKM. The CDR3 has 15 amino acids. CDR3 residues: CASSFGGTGRGELFF. CDR3 DNA: TGTGCCAGCAGTTTCGGTGGGACCGGCCGGGGGGAGCTGTTTTTT.

V gene TRBV6-1 combines with J gene TRBJ1-4, with D maybe TRBD1 (5 bases). Trimming cost V 2 bases and J 7 bases, with 14 bases left between them. The germline gives CDR1 MNHNS, CDR2 SASEGT. There are 15 residues in the CDR3. CDR3 sequence: CASSESGRVGEKLFF. CDR3 coding DNA: TGTGCCAGCAGTGAATCGGGCAGGGTCGGTGAAAAACTGTTTTTT.

This chain links TRBV11-1 with TRBJ2-1, with 9 positions matching TRBD2. Losses at the gene ends were 1 base for V and 7 bases for J; bases not matched to a gene: 5. The CDR3 is made up of 15 amino acids. The germline V gene has CDR1 SGHAT and CDR2 FQDESV (reference sequence). The CDR3 DNA is TGTGCCAGCAGCTTAGTCAGCCTAGCGGGGAATGAGCAGTTCTTC. This codes for CASSLVSLAGNEQFF.

The V and J genes are TRBV10-2 and TRBJ1-3, with 8 bases fitting TRBD1. The trim removed 4 bases at V and 3 bases at J, leaving 5 bases unmatched. Germline V gene sequence: CDR1 WSHSY, CDR2 SAAADI. The CDR3 extends over 15 amino acids. The DNA of the CDR3 is TGCGCCAGCAGTGGACAGGGGAATTTTGGAAACACCATATATTTT. This codes for CASSGQGNFGNTIYF.

This clonotype came up once. J is TRBJ1-4 and V is TRBV15, with D tentatively TRBD1 (5 bases). Germline V lookup: CDR1 LNHNV, CDR2 YYDKDF (reference sequence). The CDR3 has 14 amino acids. Trimming removed 5 bases from V and 7 bases from J, with 14 bases in between. The CDR3 is CATSAGDSVEKLFF. As DNA, the CDR3 is TGTGCCACCAGCGCGGGGGACTCTGTTGAAAAACTGTTTTTT. Full variable domain (rest looked up from reference TRBV15 and TRBJ1-4): DAMVIQNPRYQVTQFGKPVTLSCSQTLNHNVMYWYQQKSSQAPKLLFHYYDKDFNNEADTPDNFQSRRPNTSFCFLDIRSPGLGDTAMYLCATSAGDSVEKLFFGSGTQLSVL.

Note on this clonotype: A much larger clone is a single base away; this may be a read error. V is TRBV7-3 and J is TRBJ1-2; perhaps TRBD1 as D (6 bases). Germline lookup yields CDR1 SGHTA and CDR2 FQGTGA. This CDR3 spans 14 amino acids. The CDR3 DNA sequence: TGTTCCAGCAGCTCCGGGACACTCCGGGGAGGCTACACCTTC. Translation gives CSSSSGTLRGGYTF. The whole variable domain, remainder taken from reference TRBV7-3 and TRBJ1-2, is GAGVSQTPSNKVTEKGKYVELRCDPISGHTALYWYRQSLGQGPEFLIYFQGTGAADDSGLPNDRFFAVRPEGSVSTLKIQRTERGDSAVYLCSSSSGTLRGGYTFGSGTRLTVV.